The clone carrying this T cell receptor beta chain was picked up many times. This entry belongs to a study of regulatory T cells in long-lasting Graves disease. Building of the TCR beta libraries involved iRepertoire HTBI primers and Arm-PCR of CDR3 regions. TCRdb re-derived calls from the multiplex PCR reads in MiXCR, one entry per CDR3 protein. Among roughly 520,000 distinct CDR3 sequences, more than 10% were seen once, and the ten largest hold roughly 8.9%. The germline V and J ends were trimmed by 5 bases and 3 bases, with 8 bases remaining between them. This CDR3 has 12 amino acids. The germline V gene encodes CDR1 SEHNR and CDR2 FQNEAQ (reference sequence). Time point here: newly diagnosed GD, antithyroid drugs for less than 3 months. After RNA was extracted from PBMCs, the TCR library was made from it. This same sample was also part of a study on T cells in Graves' hyperthyroidism and ophthalmopathy.

Sequenced material: peripheral blood mononuclear cells (PBMCs), taken at new diagnosis, from a patient treated with antithyroid drugs. The origin of this receptor is a woman in her 30s with Graves disease. The rearrangement joins TRBV7-9 to TRBJ2-7; D not resolved. Here the CDR3 DNA reads TGTGCCAGCAGCGATACAGACTACGAGCAGTACTTC. Translated: CASSDTDYEQYF.